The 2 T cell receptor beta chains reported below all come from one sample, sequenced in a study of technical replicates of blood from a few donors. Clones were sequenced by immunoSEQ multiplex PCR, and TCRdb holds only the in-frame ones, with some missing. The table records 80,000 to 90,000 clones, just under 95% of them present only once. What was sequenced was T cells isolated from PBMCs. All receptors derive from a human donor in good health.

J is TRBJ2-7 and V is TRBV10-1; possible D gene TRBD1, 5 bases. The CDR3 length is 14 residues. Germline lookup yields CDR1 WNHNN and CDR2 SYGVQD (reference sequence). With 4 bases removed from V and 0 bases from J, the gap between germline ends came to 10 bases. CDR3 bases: TGCGCCAGCAGTGGACACAGGACCTCCTACGAGCAGTACTTC. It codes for CASSGHRTSYEQYF.

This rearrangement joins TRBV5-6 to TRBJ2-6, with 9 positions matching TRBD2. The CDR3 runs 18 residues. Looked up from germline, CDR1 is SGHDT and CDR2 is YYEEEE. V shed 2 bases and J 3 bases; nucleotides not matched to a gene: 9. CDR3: CASSFDASGAFGANVLTF. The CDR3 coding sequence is TGTGCCAGCAGCTTCGACGCTAGCGGGGCCTTTGGGGCCAACGTCCTGACTTTC.